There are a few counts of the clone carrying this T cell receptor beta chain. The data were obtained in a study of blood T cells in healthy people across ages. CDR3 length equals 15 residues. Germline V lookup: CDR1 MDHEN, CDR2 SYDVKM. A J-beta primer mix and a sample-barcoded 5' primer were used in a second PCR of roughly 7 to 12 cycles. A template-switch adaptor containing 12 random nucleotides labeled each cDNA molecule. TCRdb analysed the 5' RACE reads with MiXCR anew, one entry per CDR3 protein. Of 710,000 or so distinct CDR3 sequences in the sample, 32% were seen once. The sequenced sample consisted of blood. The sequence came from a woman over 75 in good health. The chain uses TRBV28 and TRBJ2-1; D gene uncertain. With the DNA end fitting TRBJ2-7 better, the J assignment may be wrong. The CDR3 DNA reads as TGTGCCAGCAGTTTCGGGCTGAGCTCCTACAATGAGCAGTACTTC. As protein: CASSFGLSSYNEQYF.